Listed here are 11 T cell receptor beta chains from one sample, sequenced in a study of shared clonotypes between healthy human individuals (dated by TCRdb to 2020 to 2022). The library was built by means of the immunoSEQ multiplex PCR assay. TCRdb limited this immuneACCESS table to in-frame rearrangements with V and J called. A share of clones is missing; checked studies link under half to unresolved V genes, and the rest is unexplained. This sample comprises about 180,000 clones, over 85% of them detected only once. Approximately 0.07% of the sample belongs to the ten largest clones. The sequenced sample consisted of naive CD4+ T cells sorted from blood. The cell subset or site label, read with the paper, signifies: CD45RA+ positively selected. The receptors were gathered from a woman in her 30s in good health.

The chain joins TRBV19 to TRBJ2-7; D remains ambiguous. Germline values: CDR1 LNHDA, CDR2 SQIVND (reference sequence). Trimming shortened V by 3 bases and J by 0 bases, and 6 bases separated the two germline ends. This CDR3 has 13 residues. The CDR3 nucleotides are TGTGCCAGTAGTATGAGGAACTCCTACGAGCAGTACTTC. Translated, it gives CASSMRNSYEQYF.

This chain links TRBV7-9 with TRBJ1-1; perhaps TRBD1 as D (6 bases). Germline-derived CDR1 and CDR2 are SEHNR and FQNEAQ (reference sequence). V gave up 6 bases and J gave up 2 bases, with 16 bases separating them. The CDR3 spans 15 residues. CDR3 in DNA: TGTGCCAGCAGATTTGGACCGGGGGCTAACACTGAAGCTTTCTTT. Its translation: CASRFGPGANTEAFF. Full variable domain (remainder filled in from reference TRBV7-9 and TRBJ1-1): DTGVSQNPRHKITKRGQNVTFRCDPISEHNRLYWYRQTLGQGPEFLTYFQNEAQLEKSRLLSDRFSAERPKGSFSTLEIQRTEQGDSAMYLCASRFGPGANTEAFFGQGTRLTVV.

The J gene is TRBJ2-3, the V gene TRBV20-1; D is tentatively TRBD1 or TRBD2 (5 bases each). Trimming took off 2 bases at V and 6 bases at J, with 6 bases between the two ends. Germline CDR1 DFQATT, CDR2 SNEGSKA (reference sequence). The CDR3 totals 11 residues. CDR3 sequence (DNA): TGCAGTGCTAGATGGGGGGATACGCAGTATTTT. Its protein is CSARWGDTQYF.

The gene calls are TRBV10-1 and TRBJ2-7; maybe TRBD2 (6 bases). This CDR3 comprises 14 residues. Germline CDR1 reads WNHNN; CDR2 reads SYGVQD (reference sequence). V gave up 5 bases and J gave up 6 bases, with 17 bases separating them. CDR3 nucleotide sequence: TGCGCCAGCAGTCGGGACTCGCCGCCCCGCGAGCAGTACTTC. Translation: CASSRDSPPREQYF.

This chain uses TRBV18 with TRBJ2-5; 7 bases match TRBD1. The DNA end lines up better with TRBJ2-7; the J call may be wrong. The CDR3 is made up of 16 amino acids. CDR1 is KGHSH, CDR2 LQKENI, per germline. The CDR3 loop is CASSPLPTGKNNEQYF. The CDR3 DNA follows: TGTGCCAGCTCACCACTCCCGACAGGGAAGAATAACGAGCAGTACTTC.

The V gene is TRBV5-1, the J gene TRBJ1-5; D is undetermined. CDR1 SGHRS and CDR2 YFSETQ come from the germline V gene. Deletions cut 0 bases from V and 1 base from J, with 8 bases between. CDR3 length: 15 amino acids. The CDR3 bases are TGCGCCAGCAGCTTGGACGGGAAAAGCAATCAGCCCCAGCATTTT. This sequence encodes CASSLDGKSNQPQHF.

This clone was picked up one time. V and J are TRBV2 and TRBJ2-7, with 12 bases fitting TRBD1. This CDR3 region has 15 residues. CDR1 SNHLY and CDR2 FYNNEI come from the germline V gene. V gave up 6 bases and J gave up 9 bases; unmatched junction bases: 12. The CDR3 protein is CASSASGQGASGQYF. For the CDR3, the DNA is TGTGCCAGCAGCGCATCGGGACAGGGGGCCTCGGGGCAGTACTTC.

The chain carries TRBV7-2 and TRBJ2-5; a weak D match, TRBD2 (6 bases). The DNA matches TRBJ2-7 better at its end, which makes the J call doubtful. This CDR3 region has 15 residues. CDR1 and CDR2 (germline): SGHTA, FQGNSA. Here the CDR3 DNA reads TGTGCCAGCAGCTTAGTATACGGGAGCTCCTACGAGCAGTACTTC. Translated, it gives CASSLVYGSSYEQYF.

This chain uses TRBV7-2 with TRBJ2-7; perhaps TRBD1 as D (8 bases). Germline V gene lookup returns CDR1 SGHTA and CDR2 FQGNSA. The V end lost 5 bases, the J end lost 0 bases, and 20 bases lay between the germline ends. The CDR3 has 17 amino acids. As DNA, the CDR3 is TGTGCCAGCAGCGCCCGACTAGCCAGGGGGCCCTCCTACGAGCAGTACTTC. It encodes CASSARLARGPSYEQYF.

The chain is built from TRBV7-3 and TRBJ2-3; D might be TRBD2 (6 bases). CDR3 size: 15 residues. The germline CDR1 and CDR2 sequences are SGHTA and FQGTGA. V was trimmed by 4 bases and J by 0 bases, leaving 11 bases between them. The CDR3 coding sequence is TGTGCCAGCAGCTACGGGACTTCTAGCACAGATACGCAGTATTTT. Protein product: CASSYGTSSTDTQYF.

The chain has TRBV5-4 and TRBJ2-3; D is uncertain. The V gene's germline CDR1 is SGHNT and CDR2 YYREEE (reference sequence). The CDR3 extends over 11 amino acids. Trimming pared 4 bases from V and 6 bases from J, leaving 6 bases between. CDR3 in amino acids: CASSLRDTQYF. The DNA of the CDR3 is TGTGCCAGCAGCCTAAGGGATACGCAGTATTTT.